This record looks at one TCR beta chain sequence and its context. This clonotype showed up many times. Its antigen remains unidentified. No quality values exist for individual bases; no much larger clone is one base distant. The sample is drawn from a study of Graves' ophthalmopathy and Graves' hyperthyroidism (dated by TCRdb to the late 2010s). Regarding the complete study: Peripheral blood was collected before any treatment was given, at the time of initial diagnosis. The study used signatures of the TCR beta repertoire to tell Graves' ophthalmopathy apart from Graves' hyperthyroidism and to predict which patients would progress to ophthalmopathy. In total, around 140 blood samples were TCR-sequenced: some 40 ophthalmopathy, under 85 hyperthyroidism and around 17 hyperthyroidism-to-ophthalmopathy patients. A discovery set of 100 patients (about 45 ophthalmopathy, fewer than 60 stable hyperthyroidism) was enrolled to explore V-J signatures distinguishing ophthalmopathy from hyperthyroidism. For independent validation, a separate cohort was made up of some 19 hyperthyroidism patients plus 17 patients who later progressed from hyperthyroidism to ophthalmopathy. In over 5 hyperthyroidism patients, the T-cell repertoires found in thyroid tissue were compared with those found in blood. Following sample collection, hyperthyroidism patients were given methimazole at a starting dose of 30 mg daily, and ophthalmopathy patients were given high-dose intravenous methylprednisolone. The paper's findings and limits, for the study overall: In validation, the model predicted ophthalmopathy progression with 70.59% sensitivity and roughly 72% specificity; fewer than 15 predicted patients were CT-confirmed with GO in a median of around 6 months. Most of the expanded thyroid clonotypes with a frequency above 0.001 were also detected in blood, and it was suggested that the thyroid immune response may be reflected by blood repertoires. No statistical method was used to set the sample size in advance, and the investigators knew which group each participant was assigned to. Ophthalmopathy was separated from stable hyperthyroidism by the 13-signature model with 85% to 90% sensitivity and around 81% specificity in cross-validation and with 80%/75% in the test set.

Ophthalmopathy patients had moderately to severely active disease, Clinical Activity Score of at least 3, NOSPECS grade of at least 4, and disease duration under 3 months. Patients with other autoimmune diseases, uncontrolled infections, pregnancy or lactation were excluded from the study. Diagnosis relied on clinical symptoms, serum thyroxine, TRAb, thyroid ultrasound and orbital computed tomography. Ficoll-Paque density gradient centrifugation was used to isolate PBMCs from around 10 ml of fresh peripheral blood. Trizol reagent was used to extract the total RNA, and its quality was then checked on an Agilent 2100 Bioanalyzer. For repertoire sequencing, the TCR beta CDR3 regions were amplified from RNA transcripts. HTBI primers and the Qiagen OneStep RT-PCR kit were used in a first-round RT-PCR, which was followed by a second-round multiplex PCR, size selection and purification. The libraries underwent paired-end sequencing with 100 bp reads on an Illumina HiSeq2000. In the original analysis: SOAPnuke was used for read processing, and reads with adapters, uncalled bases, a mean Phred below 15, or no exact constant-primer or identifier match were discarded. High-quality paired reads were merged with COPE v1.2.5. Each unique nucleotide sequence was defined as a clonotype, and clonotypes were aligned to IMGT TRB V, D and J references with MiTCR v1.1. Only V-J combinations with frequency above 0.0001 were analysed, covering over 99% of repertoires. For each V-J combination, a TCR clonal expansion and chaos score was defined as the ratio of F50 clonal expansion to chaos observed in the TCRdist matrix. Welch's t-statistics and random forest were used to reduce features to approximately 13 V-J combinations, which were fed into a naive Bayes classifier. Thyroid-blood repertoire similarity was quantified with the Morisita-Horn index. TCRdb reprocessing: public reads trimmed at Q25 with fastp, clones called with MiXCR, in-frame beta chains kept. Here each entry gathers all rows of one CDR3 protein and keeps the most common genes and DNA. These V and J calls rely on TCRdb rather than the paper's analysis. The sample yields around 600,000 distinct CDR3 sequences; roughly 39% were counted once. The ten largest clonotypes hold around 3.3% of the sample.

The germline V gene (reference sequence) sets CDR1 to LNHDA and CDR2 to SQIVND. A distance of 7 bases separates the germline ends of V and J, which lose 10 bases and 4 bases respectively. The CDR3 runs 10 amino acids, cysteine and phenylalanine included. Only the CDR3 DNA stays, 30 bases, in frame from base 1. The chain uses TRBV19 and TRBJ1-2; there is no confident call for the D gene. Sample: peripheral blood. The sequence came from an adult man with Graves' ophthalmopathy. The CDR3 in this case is CANPSYGYTF. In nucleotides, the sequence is TGTGCCAACCCTTCCTATGGCTACACCTTC.